A single sample is the source of the 28 T cell receptor beta chains below, sequenced in a study of T cells after yellow fever vaccination. TCRdb passed the 5' RACE reads through MiXCR, listing each CDR3 protein once. Seen here are some 400,000 distinct CDR3 sequences, about 19% observed once, and the top ten hold roughly 19%. The sample was PBMCs, taken before the yellow fever booster vaccination. Source of these receptors: a man between 18 and 35 years old who received the YFV17D yellow fever vaccine.

J is TRBJ2-3 and V is TRBV7-9, with D possibly TRBD2 on 5 matching bases. Germline V gene sequence: CDR1 SEHNR, CDR2 FQNEAQ (reference sequence). The CDR3 is made up of 15 amino acids. Between the trimmed V and J ends, which lost 4 bases and 8 bases, there was a span of 19 bases. The chain's CDR3 is CASSSRTHTYGTQYF. CDR3 sequence (DNA): TGTGCCAGCAGCTCCCGGACTCATACGTACGGTACGCAGTATTTT.

The rearrangement joins TRBV29-1 to TRBJ1-1, with D uncertain. V lost 6 bases, J lost 7 bases, and 15 bases lay in between. Germline CDR1 reads SQVTM; CDR2 reads ANQGSEA. This CDR3 is built from 12 residues. CDR3: CSVLTLGGEAFF. CDR3 DNA: TGCAGCGTCTTAACCCTGGGCGGTGAAGCTTTCTTT.

This clonotype occurred a few times. The chain recombines TRBV6-4 with TRBJ2-7; no clear D gene. Trimming cost V 7 bases and J 0 bases, with 13 bases left between them. CDR1 MRHNA and CDR2 SNTAGT come from the germline V gene. The CDR3 covers 14 residues. The CDR3 nucleotides read TGTGCCAGCAACGCAGGTTCAAGCTCCTACGAGCAGTACGTC. It encodes CASNAGSSSYEQYV.

This clonotype has only a few counts. CDR3 DNA: TGTGCCAGCTCCGCGTCTTGGGACAGCAATGAGCAGTTCTTC. It codes for CASSASWDSNEQFF. The chain has TRBV18 and TRBJ2-1, with 7 bases identical to TRBD1. V shed 6 bases, J shed 6 bases, and the junction held 8 bases outside the gene matches. The CDR3 runs to 14 residues. Per the germline V gene, CDR1 is KGHSH and CDR2 is LQKENI. Filled out from reference TRBV18 and TRBJ2-1, the complete variable domain reads NAGVMQNPRHLVRRRGQEARLRCSPMKGHSHVYWYRQLPEEGLKFMVYLQKENIIDESGMPKERFSAEFPKEGPSILRIQQVVRGDSAAYFCASSASWDSNEQFFGPGTRLTVL.

The J gene is TRBJ2-3, the V gene TRBV29-1; the match to TRBD2 covers 12 bases. The germline CDR1 and CDR2 sequences are SQVTM and ANQGSEA. The CDR3 extends over 19 amino acids. The junction had 18 bases not matched to a gene; V was cut back by 8 bases and J by 0 bases. The CDR3 region has the DNA TGCAGCCCTTGTGTTGTAGGGACTAGCGGGCTCACTAGCACAGATACGCAGTATTTT. It specifies CSPCVVGTSGLTSTDTQYF.

The V call is TRBV19, the J call TRBJ2-5; no clear D gene. The CDR3 extends over 13 amino acids. Trimming stripped 6 bases from V and 0 bases from J, with 8 bases between. Per germline, CDR1 LNHDA and CDR2 SQIVND (reference sequence). This CDR3 is CASSPLYQETQYF. CDR3 DNA sequence: TGTGCCAGTAGCCCATTATACCAAGAGACCCAGTACTTC.

The V call is TRBV2, the J call TRBJ2-3; 14 nucleotides align to TRBD2. The CDR3 consists of 16 residues. Trimming at V came to 10 bases and at J to 3 bases, leaving 9 bases not matched to a gene. Germline assignment: CDR1 SNHLY and CDR2 FYNNEI. The CDR3 DNA reads TGTGCCACCCCCCTGGGGACTAGCGGGGGAACAGATACGCAGTATTTT. This gives the protein CATPLGTSGGTDTQYF.

The J gene is TRBJ2-7, the V gene TRBV3-1; TRBD2 might be the D (6 bases). The CDR3 consists of 12 residues. Germline CDR1 LGHDT, CDR2 YNNKEL (reference sequence). With 5 bases removed from V and 3 bases from J, the gap between germline ends came to 8 bases. CDR3 bases: TGTGCCAGCAGCGCGGGGTTCTACGAGCAGTACTTC. It codes for CASSAGFYEQYF.

This clonotype was picked up a small number of times. The rearrangement joins TRBV12-3 or TRBV12-4 to TRBJ1-5; 7 bases match TRBD1. The trim removed 1 base at V and 7 bases at J, leaving 7 bases unmatched. This CDR3 region has 15 residues. CDR3: CASSLGGQGVQPQHF. In DNA, the CDR3 is TGTGCCAGCAGTTTAGGGGGGCAGGGGGTGCAGCCCCAGCATTTT.

The chain combines TRBV6-1 with TRBJ2-7, with no clear D. The CDR3 is made up of 16 amino acids. V was pared by 6 bases and J by 6 bases, with 24 bases between. The germline gives CDR1 MNHNS, CDR2 SASEGT. The DNA for the CDR3 is TGTGCCAGCAGCTCTAAACGGGCGGAGTATTTGATCGAGCAGTACTTC. Amino acids: CASSSKRAEYLIEQYF.

This clonotype was seen a few times. The chain employs TRBV29-1 and TRBJ1-1; tentatively, D is TRBD1 (5 bases). From germline, CDR1 is SQVTM and CDR2 ANQGSEA. V dropped 4 bases and J dropped 1 base, with 13 bases sitting between them. This CDR3 contains 14 residues. In nucleotides, the CDR3 is TGCAGCGTTGTGGTCGGAGGGACGAACACTGAAGCTTTCTTT. Residues: CSVVVGGTNTEAFF.

This chain connects TRBV5-4 to TRBJ2-7; possible D gene TRBD2, 6 bases. The CDR3 has 13 residues. Germline V gene sequence: CDR1 SGHNT, CDR2 YYREEE (reference sequence). The V gene lost 4 bases and the J gene lost 6 bases, with 14 bases spanning the gap. The CDR3 coding sequence is TGTGCCAGCAGCCTAGGGACTGATGGCGAGCAGTACGTC. Amino acid sequence: CASSLGTDGEQYV.

The chain employs TRBV19 and TRBJ2-3, with TRBD2 identical over 8 bases. The CDR3 has 15 amino acids. The V gene's germline CDR1 is LNHDA and CDR2 SQIVND (reference sequence). After removal of 9 bases from V and 1 base from J, the junction contained 9 bases not matched to a gene. The CDR3 loop is CASQPWRGGTDTQYF. DNA of the CDR3: TGTGCCAGCCAACCTTGGCGGGGGGGCACAGATACGCAGTATTTT.

The chain couples TRBV6-1 to TRBJ1-4; 7 nucleotides align to TRBD1. The J segment lost 7 bases and the V segment lost 5 bases, leaving 13 bases of the junction unmatched. CDR3 size: 16 residues. CDR1 is MNHNS, CDR2 SASEGT, per germline. CDR3 in amino acids: CASSQIGGAVGEKLFF. CDR3 sequence (DNA): TGTGCCAGCAGTCAGATAGGGGGCGCGGTCGGTGAAAAACTGTTTTTT.

This clonotype was observed a few times. The CDR3 nucleotides read TGTGCCAGCAGCTTGGCGGGGCCTGGGGCCAACGTCCTGACTTTC. Its translation is CASSLAGPGANVLTF. The chain joins TRBV7-2 to TRBJ2-6; weak D call: TRBD2 (6 bases). The germline V and J ends were trimmed by 3 bases and 2 bases, with 8 bases remaining between them. The CDR3 totals 15 residues. The germline V gene has CDR1 SGHTA and CDR2 FQGNSA.

This clonotype appeared a few times. The chain carries TRBV12-2 and TRBJ1-2. TRBV12-2 is an annotated pseudogene. There are 15 residues in the CDR3. CDR3 nucleotide sequence: TGTGCAAGTCGCCAAAGGCCCCTTTGGGACTATGGCTACACCTTC. It translates to CASRQRPLWDYGYTF.

The rearrangement links TRBV7-9 to TRBJ2-1, with a tentative D call TRBD2 (6 bases). This CDR3 region has 19 residues. Germline V gene sequence: CDR1 SEHNR, CDR2 FQNEAQ (reference sequence). Trimming left V 4 bases short and J 4 bases short, with 26 bases between. The CDR3 DNA sequence: TGTGCCAGCAGCTCCGCCTTAGTAGGAGGGTGGGGCCCGTACAATGAGCAGTTCTTC. Residues: CASSSALVGGWGPYNEQFF.

The rearrangement links TRBV6-5 to TRBJ1-5; TRBD1 matches at 9 bases. Unmatched junction bases numbered 4, after V lost 3 bases and J lost 7 bases. From germline, CDR1 is MNHEY and CDR2 SVGAGI. There are 14 residues in the CDR3. DNA for the CDR3: TGTGCCAGCAGTTATGGGACAGGGTACCAGCCCCAGCATTTT. It translates to CASSYGTGYQPQHF.

The chain's CDR3 is CASSLNGAAAGNSPLHF. DNA for the CDR3: TGTGCCAGCAGCTTAAACGGGGCGGCAGCTGGCAATTCACCCCTCCACTTT. The chain joins TRBV7-3 to TRBJ1-6, with D maybe TRBD1 (5 bases). The V gene lost 1 base and the J gene lost 7 bases, with 17 bases spanning the gap. Germline CDR1 and CDR2: SGHTA and FQGTGA. The CDR3 length is 17 residues. Variable domain in full (rest from reference TRBV7-3 and TRBJ1-6): GAGVSQTPSNKVTEKGKYVELRCDPISGHTALYWYRQSLGQGPEFLIYFQGTGAADDSGLPNDRFFAVRPEGSVSTLKIQRTERGDSAVYLCASSLNGAAAGNSPLHFGNGTRLTVT.

This chain joins TRBV6-5 and TRBJ2-3, with unresolved D. V was pared by 2 bases and J by 4 bases, with 10 bases between. CDR1 is MNHEY and CDR2 is SVGAGI in the germline V gene. This CDR3 is 14 amino acids long. CDR3 nucleotides: TGTGCCAGCAGTTACGGGCAGTCTTCAGATACGCAGTATTTT. It yields the protein CASSYGQSSDTQYF.

The J gene is TRBJ2-7, the V gene TRBV7-2; D assignment may be TRBD1 or TRBD2 (5 bases each). Trimming cost V 1 base and J 5 bases, with 12 bases left between them. This CDR3 comprises 14 residues. Germline CDR1 reads SGHTA; CDR2 reads FQGNSA. CDR3 protein: CASSLGSLGDEQYF. The CDR3, as DNA: TGTGCCAGCAGCTTAGGTTCCCTGGGGGACGAGCAGTACTTC. Variable domain in full (rest from reference TRBV7-2 and TRBJ2-7): GAGVSQSPSNKVTEKGKDVELRCDPISGHTALYWYRQSLGQGLEFLIYFQGNSAPDKSGLPSDRFSAERTGGSVSTLTIQRTQQEDSAVYLCASSLGSLGDEQYFGPGTRLTVT.

V and J are TRBV7-8 and TRBJ1-1, with D perhaps matching TRBD1 (5 bases). The germline V gene has CDR1 SGHVS and CDR2 FQNEAQ. This CDR3 has 15 amino acids. V gave up 4 bases and J gave up 4 bases, with 16 bases separating them. In DNA, the CDR3 is TGTGCCAGCAGCTCATACAGGTTGGTCGGCACTGAAGCTTTCTTT. It encodes CASSSYRLVGTEAFF.

This clonotype came up many times. The CDR3 spells CSAKSRDSNVPGELFF. CDR3 coding DNA: TGCAGTGCTAAGAGCCGGGACTCCAACGTTCCCGGGGAGCTGTTTTTT. The chain recombines TRBV20-1 with TRBJ2-2; perhaps TRBD2 as D (6 bases). This CDR3 contains 16 residues. The ends were cut back, 4 bases at V and 6 bases at J, with 21 bases in the middle. CDR1 DFQATT and CDR2 SNEGSKA come from the germline V gene (reference sequence).

Worth noting for this clonotype: At one end, the junction sequence differs from germline, possibly due to a read error. The chain combines TRBV7-7 with TRBJ2-3; 10 bases agree with TRBD1. The CDR3 runs 15 residues. The germline CDR1 and CDR2 sequences are SSHAT and FNYEAQ (reference sequence). CDR3 nucleotide sequence: TGTGCTAGCAGCGGGGCCGGGACAGGGGATCGGGCGCAGTATTTT. It translates to CASSGAGTGDRAQYF.

This clonotype occurred many times. The V and J genes are TRBV9 and TRBJ1-1; D uncertain. The CDR3 length is 14 residues. Per the germline V gene, CDR1 is SGDLS and CDR2 is YYNGEE. With 3 bases removed from V and 4 bases from J, the gap between germline ends came to 13 bases. CDR3 nucleotides: TGTGCCAGCAGCGAGACCTTTGGTGGCACTGAAGCTTTCTTT. Its protein product is CASSETFGGTEAFF. The full variable domain, in which reference TRBV9 and TRBJ1-1 provide the parts outside the CDR3, is DSGVTQTPKHLITATGQRVTLRCSPRSGDLSVYWYQQSLDQGLQFLIQYYNGEERAKGNILERFSAQQFPDLHSELNLSSLELGDSALYFCASSETFGGTEAFFGQGTRLTVV.

The chain carries TRBV7-6 and TRBJ2-1; no reliable D call. The CDR3 covers 16 residues. Trimming pared 5 bases from V and 6 bases from J, leaving 20 bases between. From germline, CDR1 is SGHVS and CDR2 FNYEAQ. The CDR3 loop is CASSPAPRGSINEQFF. The CDR3 DNA follows: TGTGCCAGCAGCCCTGCCCCTAGAGGAAGTATCAATGAGCAGTTCTTC.

This sequence joins TRBV11-1 and TRBJ2-1; 7 nucleotides align to TRBD2. The CDR3 extends over 15 amino acids. The junction had 9 bases not matched to a gene; V was cut back by 2 bases and J by 8 bases. CDR1 is SGHAT, CDR2 FQDESV, per germline (reference sequence). The CDR3 nucleotides read TGTGCCAGCAGCTTACTGGCGGGGGTCCCGCATGAGCAGTTCTTC. Protein: CASSLLAGVPHEQFF.

This clonotype was picked up many times. The rearrangement uses TRBV12-3 or TRBV12-4 and TRBJ2-5; TRBD1 matches 8 bases. Unmatched junction bases numbered 4, after V lost 5 bases and J lost 5 bases. This CDR3 comprises 13 residues. CDR3 in amino acids: CASSPGQVETQYF. The CDR3 coding sequence is TGTGCCAGCAGTCCGGGACAGGTTGAGACCCAGTACTTC.